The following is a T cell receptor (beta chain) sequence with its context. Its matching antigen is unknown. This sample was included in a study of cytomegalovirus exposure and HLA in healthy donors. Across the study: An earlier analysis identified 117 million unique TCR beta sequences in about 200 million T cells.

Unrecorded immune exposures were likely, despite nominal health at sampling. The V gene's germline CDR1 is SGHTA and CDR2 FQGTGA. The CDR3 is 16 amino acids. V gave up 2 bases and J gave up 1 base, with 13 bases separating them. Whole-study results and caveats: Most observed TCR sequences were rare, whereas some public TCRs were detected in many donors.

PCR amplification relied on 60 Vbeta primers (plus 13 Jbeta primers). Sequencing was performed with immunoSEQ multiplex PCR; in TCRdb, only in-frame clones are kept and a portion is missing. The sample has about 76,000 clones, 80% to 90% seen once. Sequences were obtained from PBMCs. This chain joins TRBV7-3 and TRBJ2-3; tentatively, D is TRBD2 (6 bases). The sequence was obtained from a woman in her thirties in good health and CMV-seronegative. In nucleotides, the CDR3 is TGTGCCAGCAGCTTAGGTGGGGCGGGACGCACAGATACGCAGTATTTT. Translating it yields CASSLGGAGRTDTQYF.